Each of the 32 T cell receptor beta chains below was sequenced from the same sample in a study of OX40 agonist ivuxolimab in advanced cancers. TCRdb's table, derived via immunoSEQ multiplex PCR, lists solely in-frame clones and lacks some. Counted here are under 20,000 clones, about 80% occurring once; the ten biggest clones make up 21%. Sequenced here: CD4+ or CD8+ T cells sorted from blood, sampled in a trial of the OX40 agonist ivuxolimab. The receptor set was obtained from an adult with an advanced solid tumor such as melanoma, head and neck, liver or kidney cancer.

The CDR3 DNA sequence: TGTGCCAGCAGCGGGGGACAGGGTCGGGAGACCCAGTACTTC. Translating gives CASSGGQGRETQYF. The V gene is TRBV14, the J gene TRBJ2-5; TRBD1 matches at 9 bases. V was pared by 5 bases and J by 5 bases, with 6 bases of the junction left unmatched. Germline CDR1 and CDR2: SGHDN and FVKESK. This CDR3 is built from 14 residues.

This chain joins TRBV5-4 and TRBJ2-3; D tentatively fits TRBD1 or TRBD2 (6 bases each). Germline assignment: CDR1 SGHNT and CDR2 YYREEE (reference sequence). This CDR3 region has 15 residues. The V gene lost 8 bases and the J gene lost 2 bases, with 18 bases spanning the gap. CDR3 nucleotide sequence: TGTGCCAGTATAATGGGGGGCGGCTTCACAGATACGCAGTATTTT. Residues: CASIMGGGFTDTQYF.

This clone has just a few counts. A read error may produce the germline difference seen at one junction end. The chain joins TRBV18 to TRBJ1-2, with a weak D call TRBD1 (5 bases). The CDR3 consists of 16 residues. CDR1 and CDR2 from the germline V gene are KGHSH and LQKENI. CDR3: CASSPPYGGSNYGYTF. For the CDR3, the DNA is TGTGCCAGCTCCCCACCCTACGGGGGTTCTAACTATGGCTACACCTTC.

This clone was seen a few times. The chain couples TRBV27 to TRBJ1-5; TRBD1 matches at 7 bases. V shed 5 bases, J shed 1 base, and the junction held 5 bases outside the gene matches. The CDR3 runs to 15 residues. CDR1 MNHEY and CDR2 SMNVEV come from the germline V gene (reference sequence). DNA for the CDR3: TGTGCCAGCAGTCAGACAGGGTTGAGCAATCAGCCCCAGCATTTT. It specifies CASSQTGLSNQPQHF.

The chain links TRBV11-2 to TRBJ2-7; D is undetermined. V lost 5 bases, J lost 4 bases, and 9 bases lay in between. Germline V gene data show CDR1 as SGHAT and CDR2 as FQNNGV. The CDR3 is made up of 12 amino acids. Here the CDR3 reads CASSPVSYEQYF. CDR3 DNA: TGTGCCAGCAGCCCCGTCTCATACGAGCAGTACTTC.

The chain combines TRBV6-5 with TRBJ1-1; the D gene is possibly TRBD1 (6 bases). The germline V and J ends were trimmed by 5 bases and 3 bases, with 16 bases remaining between them. Germline CDR1 MNHEY, CDR2 SVGAGI. The CDR3 extends over 15 amino acids. CDR3 bases: TGTGCCAGCAGTCCCAGGGGTACCTTCTACACTGAAGCTTTCTTT. Translating gives CASSPRGTFYTEAFF.

This clone was seen only a few times. The chain recombines TRBV7-2 with TRBJ1-4, with D maybe TRBD1 (5 bases). This CDR3 region has 16 residues. Trimming cost V 3 bases and J 0 bases, with 11 bases left between them. Per the germline V gene, CDR1 is SGHTA and CDR2 is FQGNSA. CDR3 in amino acids: CASSLGTFATNEKLFF. CDR3 in DNA: TGTGCCAGCAGCTTGGGGACGTTTGCAACTAATGAAAAACTGTTTTTT.

This chain joins TRBV6-5 and TRBJ2-5; weak D call: TRBD2 (6 bases). The CDR3 runs 12 residues. Deletions cut 7 bases from V and 2 bases from J, with 8 bases between. CDR1 is MNHEY and CDR2 is SVGAGI in the germline V gene. DNA for the CDR3: TGTGCCAGCACCGGGACTCAAGAGACCCAGTACTTC. It codes for CASTGTQETQYF.

The rearrangement uses TRBV5-5 and TRBJ1-1; no reliable D call. CDR3 length: 14 residues. V lost 4 bases and J 3 bases, leaving 13 bases between the germline ends. Germline V gene sequence: CDR1 SGHKS, CDR2 YYEKEE (reference sequence). Written as DNA, the CDR3 is TGTGCCAGCAGCCTGACATTACTTGACACTGAAGCTTTCTTT. Translated, it gives CASSLTLLDTEAFF.

V is TRBV29-1 and J is TRBJ1-2; tentatively, D is TRBD1 (6 bases). Germline CDR1 is SQVTM and CDR2 is ANQGSEA. The CDR3 sequence is 14 residues long. Trimming removed 4 bases at V and 4 bases at J, with 16 bases between. In DNA, the CDR3 is TGCAGCGTTGTGTCAGGGGAGTTAAGCTATGGCTACACCTTC. Translation: CSVVSGELSYGYTF.

The chain employs TRBV25-1 and TRBJ2-7; D may be TRBD2 (6 bases). The CDR3 loop spans 14 amino acids. Germline values: CDR1 MGHDK, CDR2 SYGVNS. Trimming pared 1 base from V and 1 base from J, leaving 8 bases between. The CDR3 bases are TGTGCCAGCAGTGAATGGGGGGTTTCCTACGAGCAGTACTTC. Translated: CASSEWGVSYEQYF.

The chain employs TRBV7-9 and TRBJ2-3; D remains unclear. V was cut by 1 base and J by 2 bases, with 10 bases left in between. Germline loops: CDR1 SEHNR, CDR2 FQNEAQ (reference sequence). This CDR3 has 15 amino acids. CDR3 amino acids: CASSLGHFYTDTQYF. The CDR3, as DNA: TGTGCCAGCAGCTTAGGACATTTCTACACAGATACGCAGTATTTT.

This clone was seen a handful of times. The rearrangement links TRBV7-9 to TRBJ1-4; perhaps TRBD1 as D (6 bases). Per germline, CDR1 SEHNR and CDR2 FQNEAQ (reference sequence). The CDR3 runs 15 residues. The V gene lost 7 bases and the J gene lost 3 bases, with 15 bases spanning the gap. CDR3 sequence: CASTVQGFANEKLFF. The CDR3 DNA reads TGTGCCAGCACCGTACAGGGTTTCGCTAATGAAAAACTGTTTTTT.

This clone is medium-sized by share. V usage is TRBV6-4 and J usage is TRBJ2-3; no firm D call. CDR1 is MRHNA, CDR2 SNTAGT, per germline. V gave up 2 bases and J gave up 2 bases, with 5 bases separating them. The CDR3 consists of 13 residues. DNA for the CDR3: TGTGCCAGCAGTGACGGGGACACAGATACGCAGTATTTT. This gives the protein CASSDGDTDTQYF.

The chain recombines TRBV27 with TRBJ1-1, with TRBD1 matching over 7 bases. From germline, CDR1 is MNHEY and CDR2 SMNVEV (reference sequence). The ends lost 6 bases at V and 10 bases at J; junction bases unmatched: 11. The CDR3 consists of 13 residues. CDR3 protein: CASSSGDSLLAFF. The CDR3 DNA reads TGTGCCAGCAGCTCAGGGGACAGCCTTTTAGCTTTCTTT.

The CDR3 loop reads CASSQDLGRLAAYEQYF. CDR3 DNA sequence: TGCGCCAGCAGCCAAGATTTAGGAAGACTTGCTGCCTACGAGCAGTACTTC. The V and J genes are TRBV4-3 and TRBJ2-7; D not resolved. With 0 bases removed from V and 2 bases from J, the gap between germline ends came to 17 bases. The CDR3 is 17 amino acids. The V gene's germline CDR1 is LGHNA and CDR2 YSLEER.

The chain recombines TRBV7-3 with TRBJ2-1; D is possibly TRBD2 (5 bases). Germline V gene lookup returns CDR1 SGHTA and CDR2 FQGTGA. The CDR3 contains 17 residues. Trimming shortened V by 2 bases and J by 10 bases, and 24 bases separated the two germline ends. CDR3 sequence: CASSLPLRDYPQGEQFF. The CDR3 bases are TGTGCCAGCAGCTTACCTCTCCGCGACTACCCCCAAGGGGAGCAGTTCTTC.

This clone was seen at least ten times. This sequence joins TRBV7-3 and TRBJ2-1; TRBD2 agrees at 7 bases. CDR3 length: 13 residues. Germline V gene lookup returns CDR1 SGHTA and CDR2 FQGTGA. The V and J ends lost 4 bases and 5 bases, in that order; junction bases with no gene match: 2. The CDR3 bases are TGTGCCAGCAGCTCACTAGCGAACAATGAGCAGTTCTTC. This gives the protein CASSSLANNEQFF.

J is TRBJ2-2 and V is TRBV9, with 7 bases that match TRBD2. V gave up 4 bases and J gave up 4 bases; unmatched junction bases: 7. The germline V gene has CDR1 SGDLS and CDR2 YYNGEE. This CDR3 has 15 residues. The CDR3 is CASSISGLGTGELFF. In DNA form, the CDR3 reads TGTGCCAGCAGCATTAGCGGGTTGGGCACCGGGGAGCTGTTTTTT.

The chain carries TRBV5-8 and TRBJ2-7; maybe TRBD1 (6 bases). The CDR3 loop spans 12 amino acids. Trimming took off 6 bases at V and 4 bases at J, with 11 bases between the two ends. The V gene's germline CDR1 is SGHTS and CDR2 YDEGEE. CDR3 DNA: TGTGCCAGCACTAAAGGGGGTTACGAGCAGTACTTC. Its translation is CASTKGGYEQYF. Filled out from reference TRBV5-8 and TRBJ2-7, the complete variable domain reads EAGVTQSPTHLIKTRGQQATLRCSPISGHTSVYWYQQALGLGLQFLLWYDEGEERNRGNFPPRFSGRQFPNYSSELNVNALELEDSALYLCASTKGGYEQYFGPGTRLTVT.

The chain employs TRBV5-1 and TRBJ2-1, with D perhaps matching TRBD1 or TRBD2 (5 bases each). The CDR3 spans 14 residues. V lost 3 bases and J 6 bases, leaving 13 bases between the germline ends. Germline CDR1 SGHRS, CDR2 YFSETQ. The chain's CDR3 is CASSWLGTANEQFF. CDR3 DNA: TGCGCCAGCAGCTGGTTGGGGACGGCCAATGAGCAGTTCTTC.

The CDR3 DNA is TGTGCCATTTCGACAGCCCTTGGTGGGGCCAACGTCCTGACTTTC. It yields the protein CAISTALGGANVLTF. This rearrangement joins TRBV6-1 to TRBJ2-6, with a possible D match to TRBD1 (5 bases). This CDR3 is 15 amino acids long. Trimming took 10 bases from V and 3 from J, leaving 16 bases between them. Germline CDR1 is MNHNS and CDR2 is SASEGT.

The genes are TRBV18 and TRBJ2-7; 7 bases are a match to TRBD2. The V gene's germline CDR1 is KGHSH and CDR2 LQKENI. This CDR3 spans 15 amino acids. V gave up 0 bases and J gave up 2 bases; unmatched junction bases: 4. CDR3 amino acids: CASSPPVGGAYEQYF. The DNA for the CDR3 is TGTGCCAGCTCACCACCGGTTGGGGGGGCCTACGAGCAGTACTTC.

The genes are TRBV27 and TRBJ2-5; maybe TRBD2 (5 bases). Germline CDR1 and CDR2: MNHEY and SMNVEV (reference sequence). The CDR3 length is 12 residues. V was clipped by 6 bases and J by 5 bases, with 10 bases between them. CDR3 bases: TGTGCCAGCAGCCCCCCGGGGGAGACCCAGTACTTC. Protein product: CASSPPGETQYF.

Note on this clone: The junction and the germline gene differ at one end; a read error may be behind it. The CDR3 DNA sequence: TGTGCCAGCAGCCTAGGAGGCCGACTGACAAACAGTGAAGCTTTCTTT. Its translation is CASSLGGRLTNSEAFF. The chain uses TRBV7-2 and TRBJ1-1; unclear D gene. Germline V gives CDR1 SGHTA, CDR2 FQGNSA. CDR3 length: 16 residues.

This chain links TRBV5-6 with TRBJ2-7, with 7 bases matching TRBD2. Germline V CDR1 and CDR2: SGHDT, YYEEEE. V lost 0 bases, J lost 0 bases, and 6 bases stayed unmatched. The CDR3 is 16 amino acids. The CDR3 loop is CASSLDGGGSSYEQYF. In nucleotides, the CDR3 is TGTGCCAGCAGCTTGGATGGTGGCGGGAGCTCCTACGAGCAGTACTTC.

The rearrangement uses TRBV19 and TRBJ1-3; tentative D call: TRBD1 (5 bases). Per germline, CDR1 LNHDA and CDR2 SQIVND (reference sequence). The CDR3 runs to 13 residues. V was pared by 9 bases and J by 0 bases, with 9 bases between. CDR3 DNA sequence: TGTGCCAGCTCACAGGTCTCTGGAAACACCATATATTTT. Encoded protein: CASSQVSGNTIYF.

Sample share makes this clone large (0.1 to 1%). The chain joins TRBV27 to TRBJ1-1; 11 bases are a match to TRBD1. The ends lost 3 bases at V and 0 bases at J; junction bases unmatched: 6. This CDR3 is 17 amino acids long. The germline V gene has CDR1 MNHEY and CDR2 SMNVEV (reference sequence). DNA of the CDR3: TGTGCCAGCAGTTTGCGGGACAGGGGGGCGATGAACACTGAAGCTTTCTTT. This gives the protein CASSLRDRGAMNTEAFF.

This chain links TRBV29-1 with TRBJ1-3, with 7 bases lining up with TRBD1. Per the germline V gene, CDR1 is SQVTM and CDR2 is ANQGSEA. The length of the CDR3 is 17 residues. The V gene end was trimmed by 0 bases and the J gene end by 0 bases; junction bases not matched to a gene: 8. This CDR3 reads CSVEDLEDRYSGNTIYF. The DNA of the CDR3 is TGCAGCGTTGAAGATCTTGAGGACAGGTACTCTGGAAACACCATATATTTT.

The J gene is TRBJ1-2, the V gene TRBV7-9; unclear D gene. The CDR3 spans 13 residues. Germline lookup yields CDR1 SEHNR and CDR2 FQNEAQ (reference sequence). Trimming removed 2 bases from V and 2 bases from J, with 6 bases in between. CDR3 sequence (DNA): TGTGCCAGCAGCTTAACAGCCAACTATGGCTACACCTTC. It is translated as CASSLTANYGYTF.

As for this clone: Its ends do not fully match the called genes, so a read error is possible. J is TRBJ2-5 and V is TRBV7-7, with D possibly TRBD1 on 5 matching bases. Germline CDR1 is SSHAT and CDR2 is FNYEAQ (reference sequence). The CDR3 extends over 14 amino acids. This CDR3 is CASSKGLIPETQYF. CDR3 bases: TGTGCTAGCAGTAAGGGGCTCATTCCTGAGACCCAGTACTTC.

This clone has more than one count but fewer than ten. This chain joins TRBV6-5 and TRBJ1-1, with 8 bases lining up with TRBD1. The CDR3 is made up of 15 amino acids. J gave up 4 bases and V 2 bases, and 6 bases lay outside the gene matches. Germline V gives CDR1 MNHEY, CDR2 SVGAGI. The CDR3 coding sequence is TGTGCCAGCAGTTACGCAGGGGGCTTCGGCACTGAAGCTTTCTTT. Residues: CASSYAGGFGTEAFF.